These T cell receptor beta chains were read from a single sample in a study of siplizumab effects on memory and regulatory T cells. The repertoire was sequenced with immunoSEQ multiplex PCR; TCRdb's copy has only in-frame clones and lacks some. The sample holds tens of thousands of clones, under 98% seen once. The material sequenced was naive CD4+ T cells sorted from blood. These receptors were collected from a human donor in good health. Each CDR3 is given without its conserved first and last residue. The size of a clone is reported for some rows only, either as once, few or many, or as a class for expanded clones.

size: -; J: TRBJ1-2; V: TRBV6-5; CDR3: ASSRDPSYGYT
size: once; J: TRBJ2-1; V: TRBV5-5; CDR3: ASSSGTGYNEQF
size: -; J: TRBJ1-1; V: TRBV7-2; CDR3: ASSLQGLNTEAF
size: -; J: TRBJ2-5; V: TRBV7-9; CDR3: ASSLLQETQY
size: -; J: TRBJ2-2; V: TRBV5-4; CDR3: ASSSQQGPNTGELF
size: -; J: TRBJ2-1; V: TRBV6-1; CDR3: ASSEVTSGTHEQF
size: -; J: TRBJ2-7; V: TRBV9; CDR3: ASSVTGTATSYEQY
size: -; J: TRBJ2-7; V: TRBV7-6; CDR3: ASSSDTAYEQY
size: -; J: TRBJ1-1; V: TRBV6-1; CDR3: ASSELDRGMTEAF
size: once; J: TRBJ1-5; V: TRBV19; CDR3: ASSMYGSNQPQH
size: -; J: TRBJ1-1; V: TRBV12-5; CDR3: ASAKAGPRNTEAF